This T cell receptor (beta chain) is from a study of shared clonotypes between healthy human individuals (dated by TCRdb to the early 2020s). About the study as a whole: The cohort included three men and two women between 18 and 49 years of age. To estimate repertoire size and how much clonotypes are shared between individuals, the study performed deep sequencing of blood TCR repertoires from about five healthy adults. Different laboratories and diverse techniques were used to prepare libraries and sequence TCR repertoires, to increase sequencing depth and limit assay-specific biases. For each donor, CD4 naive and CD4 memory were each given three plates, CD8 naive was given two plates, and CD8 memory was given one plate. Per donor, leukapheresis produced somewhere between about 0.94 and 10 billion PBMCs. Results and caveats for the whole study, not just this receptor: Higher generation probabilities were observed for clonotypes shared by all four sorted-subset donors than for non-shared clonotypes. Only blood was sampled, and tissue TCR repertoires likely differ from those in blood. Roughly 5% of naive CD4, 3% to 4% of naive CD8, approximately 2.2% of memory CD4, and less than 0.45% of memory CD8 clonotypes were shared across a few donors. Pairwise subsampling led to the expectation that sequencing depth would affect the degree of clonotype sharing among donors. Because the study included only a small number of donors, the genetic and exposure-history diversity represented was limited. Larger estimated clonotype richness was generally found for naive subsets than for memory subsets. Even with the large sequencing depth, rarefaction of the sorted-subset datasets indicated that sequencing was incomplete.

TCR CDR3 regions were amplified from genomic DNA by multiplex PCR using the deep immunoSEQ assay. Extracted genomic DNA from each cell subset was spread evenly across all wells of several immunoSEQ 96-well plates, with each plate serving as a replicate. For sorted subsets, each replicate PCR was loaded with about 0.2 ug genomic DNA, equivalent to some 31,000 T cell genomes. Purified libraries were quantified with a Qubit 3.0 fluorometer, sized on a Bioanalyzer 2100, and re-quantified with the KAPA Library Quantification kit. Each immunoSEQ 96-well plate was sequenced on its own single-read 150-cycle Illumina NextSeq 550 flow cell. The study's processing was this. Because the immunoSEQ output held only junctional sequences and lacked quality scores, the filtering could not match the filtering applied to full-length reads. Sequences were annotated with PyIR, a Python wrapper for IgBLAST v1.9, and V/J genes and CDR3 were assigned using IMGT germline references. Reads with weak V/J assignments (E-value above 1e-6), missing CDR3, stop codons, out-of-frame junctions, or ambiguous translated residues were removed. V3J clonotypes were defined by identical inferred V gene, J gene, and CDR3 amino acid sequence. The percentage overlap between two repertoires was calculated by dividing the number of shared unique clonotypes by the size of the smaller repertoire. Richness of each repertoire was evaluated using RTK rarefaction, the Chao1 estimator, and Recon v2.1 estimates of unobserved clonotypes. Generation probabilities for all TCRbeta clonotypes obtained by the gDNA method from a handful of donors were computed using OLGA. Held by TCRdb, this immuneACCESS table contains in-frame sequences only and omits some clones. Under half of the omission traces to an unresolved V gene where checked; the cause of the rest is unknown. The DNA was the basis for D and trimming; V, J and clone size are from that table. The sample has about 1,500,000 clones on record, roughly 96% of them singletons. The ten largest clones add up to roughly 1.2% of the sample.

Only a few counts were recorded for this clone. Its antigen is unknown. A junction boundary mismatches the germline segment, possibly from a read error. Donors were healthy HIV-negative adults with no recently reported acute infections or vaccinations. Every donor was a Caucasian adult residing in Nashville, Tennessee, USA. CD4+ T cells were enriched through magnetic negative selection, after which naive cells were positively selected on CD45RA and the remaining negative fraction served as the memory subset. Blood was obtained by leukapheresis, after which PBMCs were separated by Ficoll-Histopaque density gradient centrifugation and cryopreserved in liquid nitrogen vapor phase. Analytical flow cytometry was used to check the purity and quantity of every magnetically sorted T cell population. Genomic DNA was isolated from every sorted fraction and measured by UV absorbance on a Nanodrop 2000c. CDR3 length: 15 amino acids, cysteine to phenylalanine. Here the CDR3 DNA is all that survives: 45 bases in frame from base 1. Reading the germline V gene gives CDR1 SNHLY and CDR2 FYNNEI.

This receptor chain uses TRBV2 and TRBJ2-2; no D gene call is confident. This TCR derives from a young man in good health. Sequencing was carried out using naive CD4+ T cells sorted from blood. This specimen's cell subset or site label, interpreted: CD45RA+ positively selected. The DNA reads TGTGCCAGCAGGGAAGGTCCAACGGTGGCCGGGGAGCTGTTTTTT. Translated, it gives CASREGPTVAGELFF.